This T cell receptor beta chain was sequenced in a study of shared clonotypes between healthy human individuals. CD45RO-negative, CCR7-positively selected cells formed the naive CD8 fraction, excluding terminally differentiated effector memory CD45RA+ cells. Genomic DNA belonging to each subset was distributed in equal measure over several immunoSEQ plates. Sequencing was performed with immunoSEQ multiplex PCR; in TCRdb, only in-frame clones are kept and a portion is missing. The repertoire holds about 1,800,000 clones, with less than 95% as singletons. Worth noting for this clone: The antigen is not known.

Study-wide results and limits: A reduction in generation probabilities was seen for non-shared clonotypes relative to those shared by all four donors.

Germline assignment: CDR1 SEHNR and CDR2 FQNEAQ (reference sequence). The V segment lost 4 bases and the J segment 10 bases; nucleotides outside the gene matches: 7. CDR3 length equals 13 residues. This sequence joins TRBV7-9 and TRBJ2-1; TRBD1 matches at 7 bases. Material: naive CD8+ T cells sorted from blood. The receptor was derived from a man aged 18 to 30 in good health. The CDR3 DNA follows: TGTGCCAGCAGCTCCGGACAGGTGAGCGAGCAGTTCTTC. Amino acid sequence: CASSSGQVSEQFF. Variable domain in full (rest from reference TRBV7-9 and TRBJ2-1): DTGVSQNPRHKITKRGQNVTFRCDPISEHNRLYWYRQTLGQGPEFLTYFQNEAQLEKSRLLSDRFSAERPKGSFSTLEIQRTEQGDSAMYLCASSSGQVSEQFFGPGTRLTVL.